This T cell receptor (beta chain) was retrieved from a study of T cell responses to AZD1222 COVID-19 vaccine. Regarding the study as a whole: Among spike-specific TCRs, nearly half reportedly target unmutated variant regions.

Germline assignment: CDR1 SEHNR and CDR2 FQNEAQ (reference sequence). There are 14 residues in the CDR3. V lost 3 bases, J lost 0 bases, and 8 bases lay in between. This table comes from immunoSEQ multiplex PCR, and its TCRdb copy is limited to in-frame clones, with some not included. The data show approximately 170,000 clones, about 91% seen once. This clone has a handful of counts. Its matching antigen is unknown. This sample comprised peripheral blood, obtained 28 days after the second AZD1222 dose. The source is an adult who received the AZD1222 COVID-19 vaccine. V gene TRBV7-9 combines with J gene TRBJ1-1, with D possibly being TRBD1 (5 bases). The CDR3 DNA follows: TGTGCCAGCAGCTTTAGAGGGGTGAACACTGAAGCTTTCTTT. It codes for CASSFRGVNTEAFF.